The present entry profiles one T cell receptor (beta chain) with its context. 13 Jbeta primers and 60 Vbeta primers were used for the PCR. This table comes from immunoSEQ multiplex PCR, and its TCRdb copy is limited to in-frame clones, with some not included. This sample has about 100,000 clones, with around 80% found just once. This record comes from a study of cytomegalovirus exposure and HLA in healthy donors. CDR3 size: 18 residues. Germline CDR1 SEHNR, CDR2 FQNEAQ (reference sequence). Losses at the gene ends were 5 bases for V and 4 bases for J; bases not matched to a gene: 12. Sequencing was carried out using PBMCs. The rearrangement joins TRBV7-9 to TRBJ1-5, with TRBD1 matching 12 bases. The sequence derives from a woman aged 18-29 years in good health and CMV-seronegative. CDR3 protein: CASSRSGTGGSGNQPQHF. The CDR3 nucleotides read TGTGCCAGCAGCCGATCCGGGACAGGGGGCTCTGGTAATCAGCCCCAGCATTTT. Drawing the rest from reference TRBV7-9 and TRBJ1-5, the complete variable domain is DTGVSQNPRHKITKRGQNVTFRCDPISEHNRLYWYRQTLGQGPEFLTYFQNEAQLEKSRLLSDRFSAERPKGSFSTLEIQRTEQGDSAMYLCASSRSGTGGSGNQPQHFGDGTRLSIL.